Included here is one TCR beta chain sequence, with context. Its antigen is not identified. The sample originates from a study of shared clonotypes between healthy human individuals. Looking at the study overall: Donors had three CD4 naive, three CD4 memory, two CD8 naive and one CD8 memory plate apiece. Findings and caveats of the study: The study found approximately 5% of naive CD4 clonotypes shared across four donors. Generation of non-shared clonotypes was less probable than generation of clonotypes shared by all four donors.

Germline V lookup: CDR1 SGHRS, CDR2 YFSETQ. The J segment lost 6 bases and the V segment lost 2 bases, leaving 6 bases of the junction unmatched. The CDR3 consists of 14 residues. Assay used: immunoSEQ multiplex PCR; TCRdb lists only in-frame clones, some missing. The sample lists some 1.5 million clones; around 98% were seen once. Healthy HIV-negative adults without recent acute infections or vaccinations served as donors. This receptor was taken from a man aged 30 to 45 in good health. Sequenced input: naive CD4+ T cells sorted from blood. Subset in this sample: CD45RA+ positively selected. V and J are TRBV5-1 and TRBJ2-3; 7 bases fit TRBD2. This chain's CDR3 is CASSLSAGADTQYF. In DNA, the CDR3 is TGCGCCAGCAGCTTATCGGCGGGAGCGGATACGCAGTATTTT.